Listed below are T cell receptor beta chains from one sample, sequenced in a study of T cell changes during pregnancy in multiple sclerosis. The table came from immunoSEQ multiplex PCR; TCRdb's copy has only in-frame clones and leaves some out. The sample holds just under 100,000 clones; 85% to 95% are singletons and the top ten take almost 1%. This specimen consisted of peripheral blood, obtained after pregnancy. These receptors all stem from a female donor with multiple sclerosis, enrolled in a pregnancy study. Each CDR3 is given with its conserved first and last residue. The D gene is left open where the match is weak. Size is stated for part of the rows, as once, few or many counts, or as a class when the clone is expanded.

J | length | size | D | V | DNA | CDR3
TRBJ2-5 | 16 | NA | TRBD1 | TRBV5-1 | TGCGCCAGCAGCGAAGGACAGGGGGTTAAGGAAGAGACCCAGTACTTC | CASSEGQGVKEETQYF
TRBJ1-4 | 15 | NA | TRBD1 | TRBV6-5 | TGTGCCAGCAGCCCCACACCGGGACAGGGCGAAAAACTGTTTTTT | CASSPTPGQGEKLFF
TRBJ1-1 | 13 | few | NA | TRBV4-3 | TGCGCCAGCAGCCAAAACAGGGACACTGAAGCTTTCTTT | CASSQNRDTEAFF
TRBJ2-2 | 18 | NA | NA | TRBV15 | TGTGCCACCAGCTTAAGAGAAGGGAGGACATGGAACACCGGGGAGCTGTTTTTT | CATSLREGRTWNTGELFF
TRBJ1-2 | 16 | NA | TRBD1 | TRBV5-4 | TGTGCCAGCAGCTTTCTGGCAGGGGGCCCACCTTATGGCTACACCTTC | CASSFLAGGPPYGYTF
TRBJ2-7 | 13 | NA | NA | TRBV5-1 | TGCGCCAGCAGCTTGATCACGGCGGGCGAGCAGTACTTC | CASSLITAGEQYF
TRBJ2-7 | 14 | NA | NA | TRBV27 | TGTGCCAGCAGTCCATGGACGGGGAGCTACGAGCAGTACTTC | CASSPWTGSYEQYF
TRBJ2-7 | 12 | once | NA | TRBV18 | TGTGCCACTAGGGGACAAACCTACGAGCAGTACTTC | CATRGQTYEQYF
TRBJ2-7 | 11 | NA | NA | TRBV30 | TGTGCCTGGAGACAGACAAGCGAGCAGTACTTC | CAWRQTSEQYF
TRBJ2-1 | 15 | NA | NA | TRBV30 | TGTGCCTGGAGGTGGAGCGGAGGCTCCTACAATGAGCAGTTCTTC | CAWRWSGGSYNEQFF
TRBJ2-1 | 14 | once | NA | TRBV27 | TGTGCCAGCAGTTTAGGGGCGGCCTACAATGAGCAGTTCTTC | CASSLGAAYNEQFF
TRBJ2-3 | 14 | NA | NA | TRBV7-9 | TGTGCCAGCAGCTTGCCTAGCCGATCAGATACGCAGTATTTT | CASSLPSRSDTQYF
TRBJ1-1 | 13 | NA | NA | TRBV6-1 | TGTGCCAGCAATCAGGGTCTATCCACTGAAGCTTTCTTT | CASNQGLSTEAFF
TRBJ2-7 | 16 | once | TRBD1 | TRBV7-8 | TGTGCCAGCAGCTTAGGGAGGACAGGGGCTTTCTACGAGCAGTACTTC | CASSLGRTGAFYEQYF
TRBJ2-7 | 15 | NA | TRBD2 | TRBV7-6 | TGTGCCAGCAGCTTAGCGAGCGGGAACTCCTACGAGCAGTACTTC | CASSLASGNSYEQYF
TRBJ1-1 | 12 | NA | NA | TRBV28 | TGTGCCAGCAGTTTACGGTACACTGAAGCTTTCTTT | CASSLRYTEAFF
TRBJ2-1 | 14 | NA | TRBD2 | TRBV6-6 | TGTGCCAGCCGCGATAGCGGGAGGTACAATGAGCAGTTCTTC | CASRDSGRYNEQFF
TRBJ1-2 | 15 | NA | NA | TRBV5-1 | TGCGCCAGCAGCTTGACCTTGACAGGAAACTATGGCTACACCTTC | CASSLTLTGNYGYTF
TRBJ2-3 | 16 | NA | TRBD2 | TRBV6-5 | TGTGCCAGCAGCTACGGACTAGTCGGCCTCACAGATACGCAGTATTTT | CASSYGLVGLTDTQYF
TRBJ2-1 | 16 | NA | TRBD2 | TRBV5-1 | TGCGCCAGCAGCCAGCCTACTAGCGGTTCATACAATGAGCAGTTCTTC | CASSQPTSGSYNEQFF